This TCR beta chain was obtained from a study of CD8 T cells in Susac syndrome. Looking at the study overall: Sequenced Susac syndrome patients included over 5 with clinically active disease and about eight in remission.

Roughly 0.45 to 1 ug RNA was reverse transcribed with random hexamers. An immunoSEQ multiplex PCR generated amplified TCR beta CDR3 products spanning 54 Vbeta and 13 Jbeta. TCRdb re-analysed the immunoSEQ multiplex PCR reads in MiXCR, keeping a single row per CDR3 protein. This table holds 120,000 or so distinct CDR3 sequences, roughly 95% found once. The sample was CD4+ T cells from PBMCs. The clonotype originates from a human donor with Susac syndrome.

CDR3 nucleotide sequence: TGTGCCAGTGCGAAGGTCCGTAGCTCCTACGAGCAGTACTTC. Amino acid sequence: CASAKVRSSYEQYF. The V and J genes are TRBV19 and TRBJ2-7; no firm D call. This CDR3 is built from 14 residues. V was pared by 8 bases and J by 0 bases, with 14 bases between. Germline V gene sequence: CDR1 LNHDA, CDR2 SQIVND (reference sequence).